The 19 T cell receptor beta chains in this list originate from one sample, sequenced in a study of shared clonotypes between healthy human individuals. CD45RO-negative, CCR7-selected cells formed the naive CD8 fraction, which excluded terminally differentiated effector memory CD45RA+ cells. Assay: immunoSEQ multiplex PCR; the TCRdb copy retains only in-frame clones and omits some. The table has millions of clones, under 95% seen once; the top ten hold under 2%. Specimen: naive CD8+ T cells from PBMCs. The origin of the receptors is a man aged 18 to 35 in good health. Some clones in this sample may be carry-over from other donors' samples.

This clone was observed once. J is TRBJ2-3 and V is TRBV2; D might be TRBD2 (6 bases). The CDR3 spans 12 residues. V was cut by 7 bases and J by 1 base, with 6 bases left in between. The germline CDR1 and CDR2 sequences are SNHLY and FYNNEI. The CDR3 DNA follows: TGTGCCAGCACTAGCGGCACAGATACGCAGTATTTT. Translation: CASTSGTDTQYF.

The chain couples TRBV7-9 to TRBJ1-4, with D possibly being TRBD1 (5 bases). The CDR3 is made up of 17 amino acids. Trimming took off 2 bases at V and 4 bases at J, with 17 bases between the two ends. Germline V gene lookup returns CDR1 SEHNR and CDR2 FQNEAQ (reference sequence). The CDR3 here is CASSLWSGAVNNEKLFF. CDR3 nucleotides: TGTGCCAGCAGCTTATGGAGTGGGGCAGTCAATAATGAAAAACTGTTTTTT.

This chain joins TRBV13 and TRBJ2-1; D possibly corresponds to TRBD1 (6 bases). The V gene's germline CDR1 is PRHDT and CDR2 FYEKMQ (reference sequence). The CDR3 totals 16 residues. V was trimmed by 0 bases and J by 12 bases, leaving 21 bases between them. CDR3 DNA sequence: TGTGCCAGCAGCTTAGGGGAACAGGGCCCGGCGATATGGCAGTTCTTC. Translating gives CASSLGEQGPAIWQFF.

The rearrangement joins TRBV27 to TRBJ1-4; a possible D gene is TRBD1 (5 bases). This CDR3 is built from 16 residues. Between the trimmed V and J ends, which lost 5 bases and 0 bases, there was a span of 13 bases. Germline assignment: CDR1 MNHEY and CDR2 SMNVEV (reference sequence). In DNA form, the CDR3 reads TGTGCCAGCAGTCAGAAACAGGTCGCAACTAATGAAAAACTGTTTTTT. Translation: CASSQKQVATNEKLFF.

V usage is TRBV10-3 and J usage is TRBJ2-5; 7 bases align to TRBD1. With 4 bases clipped from V and 5 bases from J, the junction kept 13 bases outside the gene matches. This CDR3 has 16 amino acids. The germline V gene has CDR1 ENHRY and CDR2 SYGVKD. DNA for the CDR3: TGTGCCATCAGTGTGAGAGAGACAGGGAGTTGGGAGACCCAGTACTTC. This sequence encodes CAISVRETGSWETQYF.

The rearrangement joins TRBV5-4 to TRBJ2-5, with D possibly TRBD2 on 7 matching bases. V was clipped by 2 bases and J by 1 base, with 12 bases between them. Germline CDR1 reads SGHNT; CDR2 reads YYREEE (reference sequence). The CDR3 totals 15 residues. CDR3 sequence (DNA): TGTGCCAGCAGCTTTATGGGGGGGCCCCAAGAGACCCAGTACTTC. It is translated as CASSFMGGPQETQYF. The variable domain in full, with the rest retrieved from reference TRBV5-4 and TRBJ2-5, is ETGVTQSPTHLIKTRGQQVTLRCSSQSGHNTVSWYQQALGQGPQFIFQYYREEENGRGNFPPRFSGLQFPNYSSELNVNALELDDSALYLCASSFMGGPQETQYFGPGTRLLVL.

This sequence joins TRBV30 and TRBJ1-5, with 8 positions matching TRBD1. V lost 4 bases to trimming and J lost 6 bases; unmatched junction nucleotides: 8. The length of the CDR3 is 14 residues. Germline assignment: CDR1 GTSNPN and CDR2 SVGIG (reference sequence). CDR3 sequence (DNA): TGTGCCTGGACAGGGGGCATTTCGGGTCAGCCCCAGCATTTT. Protein: CAWTGGISGQPQHF.

V usage is TRBV6-5 and J usage is TRBJ1-3; D gene unclear. In germline, CDR1 is MNHEY, CDR2 SVGAGI. The CDR3 is 12 residues long. V lost 5 bases, J lost 4 bases, and 6 bases lay in between. The CDR3 loop is CASSIPGNTIYF. The CDR3 DNA follows: TGTGCCAGCAGTATCCCCGGAAACACCATATATTTT.

This chain links TRBV7-8 with TRBJ2-1; maybe TRBD2 (5 bases). Trimming cost V 1 base and J 9 bases, with 10 bases left between them. Germline loops: CDR1 SGHVS, CDR2 FQNEAQ. The CDR3 runs 13 residues. In DNA form, the CDR3 reads TGTGCCAGCAGCTTAGGTCCTGCGGGTGAGCAGTTCTTC. Translation gives CASSLGPAGEQFF. Variable domain in full (rest from reference TRBV7-8 and TRBJ2-1): GAGVSQSPRYKVAKRGQDVALRCDPISGHVSLFWYQQALGQGPEFLTYFQNEAQLDKSGLPSDRFFAERPEGSVSTLKIQRTQQEDSAVYLCASSLGPAGEQFFGPGTRLTVL.

V usage is TRBV13 and J usage is TRBJ1-5; weak D call: TRBD1 (6 bases). CDR3 length: 14 amino acids. V dropped 4 bases and J dropped 2 bases, with 9 bases sitting between them. Germline V lookup: CDR1 PRHDT, CDR2 FYEKMQ (reference sequence). CDR3 nucleotide sequence: TGTGCCAGCAGCTCTAACAGGGGCAATCAGCCCCAGCATTTT. This encodes CASSSNRGNQPQHF.

The chain has TRBV29-1 and TRBJ2-5; D unclear. The better agreement between TRBJ2-7 and the DNA end casts doubt on the J call. Germline-derived CDR1 and CDR2 are SQVTM and ANQGSEA. The CDR3 runs to 12 residues. As DNA, the CDR3 is TGCAGCGTTGAAATGGGAACCTACGAGCAGTACTTC. Translating gives CSVEMGTYEQYF.

The chain links TRBV29-1 to TRBJ1-2; D unclear. CDR1 is SQVTM and CDR2 is ANQGSEA in the germline V gene. V was shortened by 0 bases and J by 4 bases, with 15 bases between the two germline ends. This CDR3 spans 15 amino acids. The CDR3 region is CSVEDQARPFYGYTF. DNA for the CDR3: TGCAGCGTTGAAGATCAAGCCAGACCCTTCTATGGCTACACCTTC.

This clone was recorded once. The V and J genes are TRBV7-2 and TRBJ2-7, with D maybe TRBD2 (6 bases). V was trimmed by 5 bases and J by 2 bases, leaving 16 bases between them. The CDR3 loop spans 15 amino acids. Germline V lookup: CDR1 SGHTA, CDR2 FQGNSA. The CDR3 sequence is CASSLPWRRAYEQYF. CDR3 in DNA: TGTGCCAGCAGCCTCCCCTGGCGGAGGGCCTACGAGCAGTACTTC.

The V call is TRBV4-3, the J call TRBJ2-7; D gene uncertain. This CDR3 has 15 residues. V was trimmed by 0 bases and J by 4 bases, leaving 13 bases between them. Germline V gene lookup returns CDR1 LGHNA and CDR2 YSLEER. This chain's CDR3 is CASSQDASTVYEQYF. CDR3 nucleotide sequence: TGCGCCAGCAGCCAAGATGCCTCCACGGTGTACGAGCAGTACTTC.

The chain uses TRBV7-9 and TRBJ2-1; the D is unclear. V was pared by 4 bases and J by 7 bases, with 14 bases between. The CDR3 is 14 amino acids. Per the germline V gene, CDR1 is SEHNR and CDR2 is FQNEAQ (reference sequence). CDR3 amino acids: CASSWAGDENEQFF. CDR3 in DNA: TGTGCCAGCAGCTGGGCAGGTGACGAGAATGAGCAGTTCTTC.

This sequence joins TRBV5-4 and TRBJ2-7; no definite D call. The V end was cut by 1 base, the J end by 3 bases, with 8 bases between. CDR1 is SGHNT, CDR2 YYREEE, per germline (reference sequence). The CDR3 totals 13 residues. CDR3 amino acids: CASSLSPLYEQYF. The CDR3 coding sequence is TGTGCCAGCAGCTTGTCCCCCCTCTACGAGCAGTACTTC.

This clone was found once. This chain connects TRBV7-9 to TRBJ2-7, with 7 bases that match TRBD2. In germline, CDR1 is SEHNR, CDR2 FQNEAQ (reference sequence). This CDR3 is 17 amino acids long. Germline trimming cut 6 bases from V and 4 bases from J; bases unmatched to any gene: 18. CDR3 sequence reads: CASSYSGLGGNAYEQYF. The CDR3 region has the DNA TGTGCCAGCAGTTACTCCGGACTAGGTGGAAACGCGTACGAGCAGTACTTC.

This clone was detected only once. The chain is built from TRBV7-8 and TRBJ1-2; D remains ambiguous. V was shortened by 4 bases and J by 4 bases, with 13 bases between the two germline ends. The CDR3 length is 14 residues. Germline V gene sequence: CDR1 SGHVS, CDR2 FQNEAQ. The CDR3 DNA reads as TGTGCCAGCAGCTCCGGGGTCATGGCCTATGGCTACACCTTC. Protein sequence: CASSSGVMAYGYTF.

This chain uses TRBV9 with TRBJ1-1; D perhaps matches TRBD1 (5 bases). The CDR3 extends over 17 amino acids. CDR1 SGDLS and CDR2 YYNGEE come from the germline V gene. V lost 3 bases and J 5 bases, leaving 23 bases between the germline ends. CDR3 coding DNA: TGTGCCAGCAGCGCGCGCGAGGGGTTTTTAGGTCGGACTGAAGCTTTCTTT. Translated: CASSAREGFLGRTEAFF.